Reported below is one T cell receptor (beta chain). Reverse transcription of roughly 0.5 to 1 ug RNA was carried out with random hexamers. Amplification of TCR beta CDR3 used immunoSEQ multiplex PCR across 54 Vbeta and 13 Jbeta. TCRdb ran MiXCR on the immunoSEQ multiplex PCR reads and lists one entry per CDR3 protein. The data contain about 150,000 distinct CDR3 sequences, approximately 94% of them seen just once; the ten biggest clones take up about 0.088%. In blood CD8+ and CD4+ T cells, TCR beta underwent sequencing. In the multiple sclerosis control group, patients were treatment-naive and had stable or active relapsing-remitting disease. TEMRA cells were enriched by FACS, while CD8+ and CD4+ T cells were obtained through a negative isolation that was performed magnetically. From germline, CDR1 is DFQATT and CDR2 SNEGSKA (reference sequence). The CDR3 extends over 14 amino acids. The J segment lost 3 bases and the V segment lost 4 bases, leaving 6 bases of the junction unmatched.

The data were obtained in a study of CD8 T cells in Susac syndrome. This chain uses TRBV20-1 with TRBJ1-1; 9 nucleotides agree with TRBD1. This clonotype originated in a human donor with multiple sclerosis. The sample was CD4+ T cells from PBMCs. The CDR3 sequence is CSAKIQGAHTEAFF. CDR3 nucleotide sequence: TGCAGTGCTAAGATACAGGGGGCCCACACTGAAGCTTTCTTT.